This T cell receptor beta chain derives from a study of blood T cell repertoires in COVID-19. Study in general: PBMCs, B-cell-depleted T cells, or T cells were the source of the cDNA or gDNA that made up the material.

This clone was recorded a few times. In the authors' methods: By means of reference gene primer amplification, nucleated cell counts were estimated. Profiled with immunoSEQ multiplex PCR; TCRdb holds only in-frame clones, not every one. V, J and clone size are those of that table, while D and trimming were read from the DNA. The data contain some 69,000 clones, under 95% of them seen just once; the ten biggest clones take up around 1.3%. The CDR3 is 14 residues long. J lost 6 bases, V lost 0 bases, and 4 bases had no gene match. Germline V CDR1 and CDR2: MNHNY, SVGAGI (reference sequence). The sequence derives from a man aged 55 to 70 with acute or convalescent COVID-19. Sequencing used peripheral blood. V gene TRBV6-6 combines with J gene TRBJ1-2; 7 bases fit TRBD1. CDR3 sequence: CASSYSGQANGYTF. The CDR3 bases are TGTGCCAGCAGTTACTCCGGACAGGCGAATGGCTACACCTTC.